These 2 T cell receptor beta chains came from one sample sequenced in a study of regulatory T cells in long-lasting Graves disease. Time point defined: newly diagnosed GD, antithyroid drugs for less than 3 months. From RNA extracted from PBMCs, the TCR library was made. The authors built TCR beta libraries using iRepertoire HTBI primers and Arm-PCR of CDR3 regions. TCRdb itself ran the multiplex PCR reads through MiXCR, one entry per CDR3 protein. Seen here are approximately 250,000 distinct CDR3 sequences, approximately 16% observed once, and the top ten hold 22%. This sample comprised peripheral blood mononuclear cells (PBMCs), obtained at new diagnosis, from a patient treated with antithyroid drugs. Receptor source: a female donor with Graves disease.

V is TRBV19 and J is TRBJ1-2; D is ambiguous. CDR1 is LNHDA, CDR2 SQIVND, per germline (reference sequence). Trimming took 4 bases from V and 3 from J, leaving 6 bases between them. CDR3 length: 12 residues. In nucleotides, the CDR3 is TGTGCCAGTAGTAAACGGGACTATGGCTACACCTTC. Its protein is CASSKRDYGYTF.

This clonotype showed up many times. This rearrangement joins TRBV24-1 to TRBJ2-3, with 13 bases fitting TRBD2. J was trimmed by 4 bases and V by 4 bases; bases with no gene match: 1. This CDR3 is 15 amino acids long. Germline V CDR1 and CDR2: KGHDR, SFDVKD. The CDR3 is CATSDGTSGADTQYF. CDR3 in DNA: TGTGCCACCAGTGACGGGACTAGCGGGGCAGATACGCAGTATTTT.